This passage covers 26 T cell receptor beta chains from one sample sequenced in a study of T cell changes during pregnancy in multiple sclerosis. Sequenced by immunoSEQ multiplex PCR; TCRdb stores in-frame clones only, minus some. The sample contains about 30,000 clones, roughly 91% of which appear only once. Sequenced here: CD4+ T cells from peripheral blood mononuclear cells, sampled after pregnancy. The source is a female donor with multiple sclerosis, enrolled in a pregnancy study.

V gene TRBV9 combines with J gene TRBJ1-4, with D maybe TRBD1 (5 bases). The CDR3 spans 13 residues. Per germline, CDR1 SGDLS and CDR2 YYNGEE. Trimming removed 0 bases from V and 8 bases from J, with 8 bases in between. The CDR3 here is CASSVGGVEKLFF. Here the CDR3 DNA reads TGTGCCAGCAGCGTAGGGGGGGTGGAAAAACTGTTTTTT.

The chain links TRBV10-3 to TRBJ2-7; 8 bases are a match to TRBD1. This CDR3 has 15 amino acids. CDR1 and CDR2 (germline): ENHRY, SYGVKD. V shed 4 bases and J 3 bases; nucleotides not matched to a gene: 8. CDR3 nucleotides: TGTGCCATCAGTGTCGGAGGGGGACAGGTCTACGAGCAGTACTTC. It translates to CAISVGGGQVYEQYF.

This clone has only one observation. This chain uses TRBV6-5 with TRBJ2-1; D might be TRBD2 (5 bases). The CDR3 covers 11 residues. From germline, CDR1 is MNHEY and CDR2 SVGAGI. V lost 6 bases to trimming and J lost 9 bases, with 9 bases between them. The CDR3 loop reads CASRSGGEQFF. The CDR3 nucleotides read TGTGCCAGCAGGTCCGGAGGTGAGCAGTTCTTC.

V usage is TRBV18 and J usage is TRBJ2-3, with D maybe TRBD1 (5 bases). The CDR3 sequence is 12 residues long. Germline V gene data show CDR1 as KGHSH and CDR2 as LQKENI. V gave up 6 bases and J gave up 3 bases, with 7 bases separating them. The CDR3 loop reads CASSDSTDTQYF. The CDR3 coding sequence is TGTGCCAGCTCTGACAGTACAGATACGCAGTATTTT.

This chain uses TRBV19 with TRBJ2-3, with a tentative D call TRBD2 (5 bases). The CDR3 is made up of 13 amino acids. The germline CDR1 and CDR2 sequences are LNHDA and SQIVND (reference sequence). V shed 6 bases and J shed 5 bases, with 12 bases lying between them. The CDR3 bases are TGTGCCAGTAGAGCCCTTGGAGGAGATACGCAGTATTTT. Translated, it gives CASRALGGDTQYF.

The V call is TRBV19, the J call TRBJ2-3; 7 bases match TRBD2. V gave up 3 bases and J gave up 2 bases; unmatched junction bases: 8. CDR1 is LNHDA, CDR2 SQIVND, per germline (reference sequence). CDR3 length equals 16 residues. The CDR3 coding sequence is TGTGCCAGTAGTATCGGGGGGTCCACTTCCACAGATACGCAGTATTTT. Translation gives CASSIGGSTSTDTQYF.

The chain is built from TRBV5-1 and TRBJ2-1; D might be TRBD2 (7 bases). V gave up 4 bases and J gave up 12 bases, with 26 bases separating them. The germline gives CDR1 SGHRS, CDR2 YFSETQ. The CDR3 has 16 amino acids. Here the CDR3 reads CASSGGPGERGIWQFF. CDR3 coding DNA: TGCGCCAGCAGCGGGGGCCCGGGGGAGCGGGGCATATGGCAGTTCTTC. Full variable domain (remainder filled in from reference TRBV5-1 and TRBJ2-1): KAGVTQTPRYLIKTRGQQVTLSCSPISGHRSVSWYQQTPGQGLQFLFEYFSETQRNKGNFPGRFSGRQFSNSRSEMNVSTLELGDSALYLCASSGGPGERGIWQFFGPGTRLTVL.

CDR3 bases: TGTGCCAGCAGCTCCCAGGGGGCAGTAGGCGAGCAGTACTTC. Translated, it gives CASSSQGAVGEQYF. The chain uses TRBV7-2 and TRBJ2-7, with TRBD1 matching over 8 bases. The V and J ends lost 4 bases and 6 bases, in that order; junction bases with no gene match: 8. This CDR3 is built from 14 residues. Germline loops: CDR1 SGHTA, CDR2 FQGNSA.

CDR3 region: CASSPVGVSTDTQYF. The CDR3 DNA is TGTGCCAGCTCACCAGTCGGGGTCAGCACAGATACGCAGTATTTT. The chain joins TRBV18 to TRBJ2-3; weak D call: TRBD2 (5 bases). CDR1 and CDR2 (germline): KGHSH, LQKENI. Trimming pared 2 bases from V and 0 bases from J, leaving 9 bases between. This CDR3 contains 15 residues.

This chain joins TRBV6-5 and TRBJ1-1; maybe TRBD1 (5 bases). The CDR3 covers 13 residues. Germline CDR1 reads MNHEY; CDR2 reads SVGAGI. V was clipped by 5 bases and J by 1 base, with 8 bases between them. The CDR3 sequence: CASSLQGNTEAFF. The CDR3 DNA reads TGTGCCAGCAGTCTTCAGGGGAACACTGAAGCTTTCTTT.

This clone has just one count. The V call is TRBV7-3, the J call TRBJ1-2; no clear D gene. V shed 2 bases and J shed 8 bases, with 12 bases lying between them. The CDR3 consists of 13 residues. The germline CDR1 and CDR2 sequences are SGHTA and FQGTGA. The CDR3 sequence is CASSLFTERGYTF. The CDR3 DNA reads TGTGCCAGCAGCTTATTTACCGAGAGGGGCTACACCTTC.

The CDR3 bases are TGCGCCAGCAGCTTGGCGGGACAGGGGACAGATACGCAGTATTTT. As protein: CASSLAGQGTDTQYF. This rearrangement joins TRBV5-1 to TRBJ2-3; TRBD1 agrees at 10 bases. This CDR3 is 15 amino acids long. J was trimmed by 3 bases and V by 0 bases; bases with no gene match: 1. Germline V gene sequence: CDR1 SGHRS, CDR2 YFSETQ.

Comments on this clone: The CDR3 does not close with the conserved phenylalanine or tryptophan, likely indicating a read error. Because the CDR3's place on the DNA is in doubt, the DNA is left out and the CDR3 is given as listed by TCRdb. CDR3 region: CATSHGRMGGVTWA. The V call is TRBV5-4, the J call TRBJ2-7; TRBD2 is the table's D call, not checked against the DNA. Inclusive of both ends, the CDR3 amounts to 14 amino acids. CDR1 is SGHNT, CDR2 YYREEE, per germline (reference sequence).

The chain combines TRBV11-2 with TRBJ2-1, with TRBD1 as a possible D gene (6 bases). Germline assignment: CDR1 SGHAT and CDR2 FQNNGV. The CDR3 loop spans 15 amino acids. Trimming cost V 1 base and J 7 bases, with 14 bases left between them. The CDR3 DNA reads TGTGCCAGCAGCTTAGGTTACAGGGATGAAAATGAGCAGTTCTTC. This gives the protein CASSLGYRDENEQFF. The full variable domain, in which reference TRBV11-2 and TRBJ2-1 provide the parts outside the CDR3, is EAGVAQSPRYKIIEKRQSVAFWCNPISGHATLYWYQQILGQGPKLLIQFQNNGVVDDSQLPKDRFSAERLKGVDSTLKIQPAKLEDSAVYLCASSLGYRDENEQFFGPGTRLTVL.

This clone turned up a few times. CDR3 in DNA: TGTGCCAGCAGCTTAATCGGAGGGGGCCACGAGCAGTACTTC. This sequence encodes CASSLIGGGHEQYF. V usage is TRBV7-9 and J usage is TRBJ2-7; D perhaps matches TRBD1 (7 bases). The CDR3 has 14 residues. V was cut by 2 bases and J by 5 bases, with 13 bases left in between. CDR1 is SEHNR, CDR2 FQNEAQ, per germline (reference sequence). The complete variable domain, with remaining parts taken from reference TRBV7-9 and TRBJ2-7, reads DTGVSQNPRHKITKRGQNVTFRCDPISEHNRLYWYRQTLGQGPEFLTYFQNEAQLEKSRLLSDRFSAERPKGSFSTLEIQRTEQGDSAMYLCASSLIGGGHEQYFGPGTRLTVT.

V gene TRBV5-8 combines with J gene TRBJ2-6; D perhaps matches TRBD2 (6 bases). The V gene's germline CDR1 is SGHTS and CDR2 YDEGEE. This CDR3 has 19 residues. Trimming removed 3 bases from V and 1 base from J, with 20 bases in between. The DNA for the CDR3 is TGTGCCAGCAGCTCGATCGGACTCGGGGAGGCTTCTGGGGCCAACGTCCTGACTTTC. Translation gives CASSSIGLGEASGANVLTF.

V gene TRBV7-2 combines with J gene TRBJ2-5; weak D call: TRBD1 (7 bases). Trimming shortened V by 6 bases and J by 5 bases, and 16 bases separated the two germline ends. Germline V CDR1 and CDR2: SGHTA, FQGNSA. This CDR3 has 14 amino acids. The chain's CDR3 is CASRSTGAGETQYF. In DNA form, the CDR3 reads TGTGCCAGCAGGAGCACAGGGGCGGGGGAGACCCAGTACTTC.

This chain links TRBV5-1 with TRBJ2-7; possible D gene TRBD1, 6 bases. With 2 bases removed from V and 4 bases from J, the gap between germline ends came to 7 bases. The length of the CDR3 is 12 residues. CDR1 and CDR2 (germline): SGHRS, YFSETQ. CDR3 in amino acids: CASSLRGYEQYF. The CDR3 region has the DNA TGCGCCAGCAGCTTAAGGGGGTACGAGCAGTACTTC.

V is TRBV6-1 and J is TRBJ2-7, with 9 bases identical to TRBD1. The CDR3 has 14 residues. With 7 bases clipped from V and 2 bases from J, the junction kept 6 bases outside the gene matches. From germline, CDR1 is MNHNS and CDR2 SASEGT. The CDR3 loop reads CASKTGGAAYEQYF. The CDR3 bases are TGTGCCAGCAAAACAGGGGGCGCAGCCTACGAGCAGTACTTC.

J is TRBJ1-6 and V is TRBV5-4; unclear D gene. Germline lookup yields CDR1 SGHNT and CDR2 YYREEE (reference sequence). The CDR3 has 17 amino acids. The germline V and J ends were trimmed by 2 bases and 0 bases, with 12 bases remaining between them. The CDR3 sequence: CASSFLAGSSYNSPLHF. The CDR3 nucleotides read TGTGCCAGCAGCTTCTTGGCGGGGAGCTCCTATAATTCACCCCTCCACTTT.

The chain couples TRBV10-3 to TRBJ1-2, with TRBD1 matching 8 bases. The CDR3 loop spans 16 amino acids. Germline CDR1 is ENHRY and CDR2 is SYGVKD. V dropped 2 bases and J dropped 7; count of bases not matched to a gene: 12. The CDR3 reads CAISEGVAGGSSGYTF. Written as DNA, the CDR3 is TGTGCCATCAGTGAGGGCGTAGCAGGGGGCTCTTCTGGCTACACCTTC.

The V gene is TRBV27, the J gene TRBJ2-1; 10 bases fit TRBD2. Germline V gene data show CDR1 as MNHEY and CDR2 as SMNVEV (reference sequence). V was clipped by 6 bases and J by 9 bases; unmatched bases: 14. The CDR3 spans 16 residues. The CDR3 coding sequence is TGTGCCAGCAGCCGTGGGGGACTAGCGAGAAGAGTTGAGCAGTTCTTC. As protein: CASSRGGLARRVEQFF.

The chain couples TRBV2 to TRBJ2-1; no clear D gene. V was clipped by 8 bases and J by 6 bases, with 17 bases between them. This CDR3 region has 14 residues. Germline assignment: CDR1 SNHLY and CDR2 FYNNEI. CDR3 nucleotide sequence: TGTGCCAGCGCTCTGGGTAGCTTGAGCAATGAGCAGTTCTTC. Protein product: CASALGSLSNEQFF.

In its sample, this clone was seen once. The J gene is TRBJ2-2, the V gene TRBV29-1; 10 bases line up with TRBD1. Germline V gene data show CDR1 as SQVTM and CDR2 as ANQGSEA. The CDR3 is made up of 16 amino acids. The V and J ends lost 6 bases and 4 bases, in that order; junction bases with no gene match: 11. CDR3 amino acids: CSVSPGQGKGTGELFF. CDR3 nucleotide sequence: TGCAGCGTGAGTCCGGGACAGGGGAAGGGCACCGGGGAGCTGTTTTTT.

This chain joins TRBV7-7 and TRBJ2-2, with 8 bases that match TRBD2. Germline V gene sequence: CDR1 SSHAT, CDR2 FNYEAQ (reference sequence). The CDR3 runs 16 residues. The J segment lost 5 bases and the V segment lost 3 bases, leaving 8 bases of the junction unmatched. The chain's CDR3 is CASSFRPGGGTGELFF. In DNA form, the CDR3 reads TGTGCCAGCAGCTTTCGCCCCGGGGGGGGAACCGGGGAGCTGTTTTTT.

CDR3 DNA: TGTGCCAGCAGGGACCTGGGTGGGACAGGTGAAAACACCGGGGAGCTGTTTTTT. Protein product: CASRDLGGTGENTGELFF. V and J are TRBV6-4 and TRBJ2-2; 8 bases are shared with TRBD1. V shed 6 bases and J 2 bases; nucleotides not matched to a gene: 14. This CDR3 region has 18 residues. The germline V gene encodes CDR1 MRHNA and CDR2 SNTAGT.